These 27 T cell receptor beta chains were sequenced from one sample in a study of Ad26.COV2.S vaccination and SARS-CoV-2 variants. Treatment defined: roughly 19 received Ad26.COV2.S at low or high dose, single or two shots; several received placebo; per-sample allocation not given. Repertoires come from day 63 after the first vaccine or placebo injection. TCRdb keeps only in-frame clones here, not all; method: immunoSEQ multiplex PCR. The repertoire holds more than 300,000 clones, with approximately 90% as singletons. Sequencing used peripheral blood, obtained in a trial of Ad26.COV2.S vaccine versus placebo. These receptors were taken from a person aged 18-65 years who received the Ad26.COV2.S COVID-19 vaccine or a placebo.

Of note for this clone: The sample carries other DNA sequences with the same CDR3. CDR3 sequence: CASSVGQGQETQYF. The CDR3 bases are TGTGCCAGCAGCGTTGGACAGGGGCAAGAGACCCAGTACTTC. J is TRBJ2-5 and V is TRBV9; TRBD1 aligns across 9 bases. The CDR3 loop spans 14 amino acids. V lost 2 bases and J lost 2; bases outside the gene matches: 1. CDR1 is SGDLS and CDR2 is YYNGEE in the germline V gene.

This chain's CDR3 is CASSLCIRYCEQYF. The CDR3 DNA sequence: TGTGCCAGCAGTTTATGTATCAGGTACTGTGAGCAGTACTTC. The chain carries TRBV28 and TRBJ2-7; no clear D gene. V was shortened by 0 bases and J by 7 bases, with 13 bases between the two germline ends. The V gene's germline CDR1 is MDHEN and CDR2 SYDVKM. This CDR3 spans 14 amino acids.

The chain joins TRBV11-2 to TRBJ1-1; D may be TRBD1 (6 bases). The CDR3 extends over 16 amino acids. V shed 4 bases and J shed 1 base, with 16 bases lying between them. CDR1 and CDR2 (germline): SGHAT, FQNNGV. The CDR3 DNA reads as TGTGCCAGCAGCTCCTTGTGGGGACAAGGGAACACTGAAGCTTTCTTT. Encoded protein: CASSSLWGQGNTEAFF.

CDR3 sequence (DNA): TGTGCCAGCAGCCCGGGACAGGGACCCACCGATTTCCACAATGAGCAGTTCTTC. Protein sequence: CASSPGQGPTDFHNEQFF. The chain carries TRBV7-6 and TRBJ2-1; 9 bases match TRBD1. Germline CDR1 SGHVS, CDR2 FNYEAQ. After removal of 5 bases from V and 5 bases from J, the junction contained 16 bases not matched to a gene. The CDR3 length is 18 residues.

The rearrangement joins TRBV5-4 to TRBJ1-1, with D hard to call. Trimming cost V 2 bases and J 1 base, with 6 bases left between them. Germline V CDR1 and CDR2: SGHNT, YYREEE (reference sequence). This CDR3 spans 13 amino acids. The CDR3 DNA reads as TGTGCCAGCAGCTTAACAAAGAACACTGAAGCTTTCTTT. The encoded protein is CASSLTKNTEAFF.

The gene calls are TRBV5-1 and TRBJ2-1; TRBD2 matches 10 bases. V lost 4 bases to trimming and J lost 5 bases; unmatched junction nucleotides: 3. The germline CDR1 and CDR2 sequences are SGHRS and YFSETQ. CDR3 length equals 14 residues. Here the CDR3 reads CASSPSGGNNEQFF. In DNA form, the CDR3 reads TGCGCCAGCAGCCCTAGCGGGGGCAACAATGAGCAGTTCTTC.

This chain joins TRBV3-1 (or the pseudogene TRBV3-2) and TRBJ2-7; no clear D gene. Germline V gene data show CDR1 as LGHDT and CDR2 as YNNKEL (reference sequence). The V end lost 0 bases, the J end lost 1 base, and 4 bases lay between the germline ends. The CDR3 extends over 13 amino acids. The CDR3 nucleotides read TGTGCCAGCAGCCAAGATCCTTCCTACGAGCAGTACTTC. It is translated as CASSQDPSYEQYF.

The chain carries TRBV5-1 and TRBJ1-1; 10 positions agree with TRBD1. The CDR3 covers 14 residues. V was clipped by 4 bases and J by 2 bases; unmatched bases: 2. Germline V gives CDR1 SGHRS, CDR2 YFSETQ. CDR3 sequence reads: CASSRQGANTEAFF. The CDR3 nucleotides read TGCGCCAGCAGCAGACAGGGGGCTAACACTGAAGCTTTCTTT.

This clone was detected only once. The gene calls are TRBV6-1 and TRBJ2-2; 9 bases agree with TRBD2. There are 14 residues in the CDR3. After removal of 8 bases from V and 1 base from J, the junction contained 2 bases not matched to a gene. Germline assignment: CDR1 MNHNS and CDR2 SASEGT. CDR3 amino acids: CASETSGNTGELFF. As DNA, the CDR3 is TGTGCCAGCGAGACTAGCGGGAACACCGGGGAGCTGTTTTTT.

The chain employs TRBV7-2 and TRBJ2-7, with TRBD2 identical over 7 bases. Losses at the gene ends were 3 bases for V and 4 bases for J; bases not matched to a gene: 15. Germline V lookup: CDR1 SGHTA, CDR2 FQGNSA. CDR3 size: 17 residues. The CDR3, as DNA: TGTGCCAGCAGCTTGTTTGCTAGTGGTGGGGGGGTTTACGAGCAGTACTTC. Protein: CASSLFASGGGVYEQYF.

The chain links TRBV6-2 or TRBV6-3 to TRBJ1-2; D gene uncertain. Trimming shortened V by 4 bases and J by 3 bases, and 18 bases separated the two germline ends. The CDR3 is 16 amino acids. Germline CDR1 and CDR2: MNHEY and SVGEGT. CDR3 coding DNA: TGTGCCAGCAGTTCCTTCCTGACCCTTCGGGACTATGGCTACACCTTC. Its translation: CASSSFLTLRDYGYTF.

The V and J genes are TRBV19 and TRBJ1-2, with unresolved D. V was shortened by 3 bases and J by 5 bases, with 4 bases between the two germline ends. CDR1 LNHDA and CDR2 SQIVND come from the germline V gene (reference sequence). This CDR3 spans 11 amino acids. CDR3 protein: CASSIRYGYTF. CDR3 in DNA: TGTGCCAGTAGTATTAGGTATGGCTACACCTTC. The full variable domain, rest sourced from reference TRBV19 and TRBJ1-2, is DGGITQSPKYLFRKEGQNVTLSCEQNLNHDAMYWYRQDPGQGLRLIYYSQIVNDFQKGDIAEGYSVSREKKESFPLTVTSAQKNPTAFYLCASSIRYGYTFGSGTRLTVV.

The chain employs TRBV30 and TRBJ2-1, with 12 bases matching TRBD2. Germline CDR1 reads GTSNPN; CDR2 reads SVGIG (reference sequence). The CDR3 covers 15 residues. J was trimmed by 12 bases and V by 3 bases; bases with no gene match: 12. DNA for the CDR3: TGTGCCTGGAGCCGGACTAGCGGGACTCGTATGGGGCAGTTCTTC. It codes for CAWSRTSGTRMGQFF.

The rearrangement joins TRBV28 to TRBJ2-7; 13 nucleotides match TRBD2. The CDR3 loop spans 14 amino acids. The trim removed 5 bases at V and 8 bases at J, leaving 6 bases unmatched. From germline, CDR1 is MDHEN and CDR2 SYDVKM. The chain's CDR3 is CASSKGLAGVQQYF. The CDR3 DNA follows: TGTGCCAGCAGTAAAGGACTAGCGGGAGTACAGCAGTACTTC.

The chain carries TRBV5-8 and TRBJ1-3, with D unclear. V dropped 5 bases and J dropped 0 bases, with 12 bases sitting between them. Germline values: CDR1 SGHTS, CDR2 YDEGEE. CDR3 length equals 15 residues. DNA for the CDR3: TGTGCCAGCAGTTGGCCCCGGATCTCTGGAAACACCATATATTTT. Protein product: CASSWPRISGNTIYF.

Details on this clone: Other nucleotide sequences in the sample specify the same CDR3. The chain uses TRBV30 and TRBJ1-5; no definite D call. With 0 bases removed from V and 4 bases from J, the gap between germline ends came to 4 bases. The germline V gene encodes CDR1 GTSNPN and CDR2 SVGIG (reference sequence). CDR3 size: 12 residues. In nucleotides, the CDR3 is TGTGCCTGGAGTGTTACTAATCAGCCCCAGCATTTT. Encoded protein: CAWSVTNQPQHF.

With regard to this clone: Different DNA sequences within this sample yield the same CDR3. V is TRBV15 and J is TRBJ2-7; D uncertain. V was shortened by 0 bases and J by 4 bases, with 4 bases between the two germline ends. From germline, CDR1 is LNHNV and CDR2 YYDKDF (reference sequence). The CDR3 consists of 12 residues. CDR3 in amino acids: CATSRDFYEQYF. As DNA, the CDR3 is TGTGCCACCAGCAGAGACTTTTACGAGCAGTACTTC. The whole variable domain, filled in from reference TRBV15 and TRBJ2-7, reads DAMVIQNPRYQVTQFGKPVTLSCSQTLNHNVMYWYQQKSSQAPKLLFHYYDKDFNNEADTPDNFQSRRPNTSFCFLDIRSPGLGDTAMYLCATSRDFYEQYFGPGTRLTVT.

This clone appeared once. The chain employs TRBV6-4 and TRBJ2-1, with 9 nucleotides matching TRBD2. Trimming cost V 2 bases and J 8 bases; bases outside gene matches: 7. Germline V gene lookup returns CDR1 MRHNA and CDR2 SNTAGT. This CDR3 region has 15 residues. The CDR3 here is CASSDSTSGSHEQFF. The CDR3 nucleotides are TGTGCCAGCAGTGACAGCACTAGCGGGTCACATGAGCAGTTCTTC.

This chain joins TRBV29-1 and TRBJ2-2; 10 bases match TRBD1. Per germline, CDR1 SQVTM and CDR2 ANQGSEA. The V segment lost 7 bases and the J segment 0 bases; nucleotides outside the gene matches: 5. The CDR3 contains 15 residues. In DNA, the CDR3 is TGCAGCGCAAGACAGGGGGCGACGAACACCGGGGAGCTGTTTTTT. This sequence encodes CSARQGATNTGELFF.

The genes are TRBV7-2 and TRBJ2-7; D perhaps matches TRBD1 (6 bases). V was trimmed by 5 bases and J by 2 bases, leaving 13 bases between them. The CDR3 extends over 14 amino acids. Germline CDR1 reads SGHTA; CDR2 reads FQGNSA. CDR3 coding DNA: TGTGCCAGCAGCCCATCACAGGGTCCCTACGAGCAGTACTTC. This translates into CASSPSQGPYEQYF.

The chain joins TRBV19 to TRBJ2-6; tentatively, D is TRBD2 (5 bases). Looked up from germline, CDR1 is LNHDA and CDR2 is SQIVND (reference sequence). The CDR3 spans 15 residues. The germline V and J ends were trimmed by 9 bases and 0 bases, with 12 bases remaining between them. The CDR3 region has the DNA TGTGCCAGCGTGATACGGGACTCTGGGGCCAACGTCCTGACTTTC. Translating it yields CASVIRDSGANVLTF.

CDR3 DNA sequence: TGTGCCAGTAGTATAGGGGTCCACAATGAGCAGTTCTTC. Residues: CASSIGVHNEQFF. The chain recombines TRBV19 with TRBJ2-1; no firm D call. In germline, CDR1 is LNHDA, CDR2 SQIVND (reference sequence). CDR3 size: 13 residues. With 1 base removed from V and 5 bases from J, the gap between germline ends came to 6 bases.

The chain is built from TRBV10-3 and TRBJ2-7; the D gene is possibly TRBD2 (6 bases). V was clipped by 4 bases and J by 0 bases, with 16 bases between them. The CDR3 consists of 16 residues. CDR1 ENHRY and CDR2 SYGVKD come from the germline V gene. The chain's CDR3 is CAISGPGTSSSYEQYF. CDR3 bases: TGTGCCATCAGTGGGCCCGGGACTTCCAGCTCCTACGAGCAGTACTTC.

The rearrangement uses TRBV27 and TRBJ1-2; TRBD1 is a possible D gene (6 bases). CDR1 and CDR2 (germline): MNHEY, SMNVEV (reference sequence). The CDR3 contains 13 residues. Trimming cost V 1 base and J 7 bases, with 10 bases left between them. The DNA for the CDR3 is TGTGCCAGCAGTTTATGGGCAGGGGTTGGCTACACCTTC. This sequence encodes CASSLWAGVGYTF.

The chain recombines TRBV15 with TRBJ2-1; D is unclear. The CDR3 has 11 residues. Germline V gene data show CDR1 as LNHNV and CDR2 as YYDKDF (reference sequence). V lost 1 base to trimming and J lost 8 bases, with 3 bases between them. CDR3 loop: CATSRVDEQFF. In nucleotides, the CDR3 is TGTGCCACCAGCAGAGTCGATGAGCAGTTCTTC.

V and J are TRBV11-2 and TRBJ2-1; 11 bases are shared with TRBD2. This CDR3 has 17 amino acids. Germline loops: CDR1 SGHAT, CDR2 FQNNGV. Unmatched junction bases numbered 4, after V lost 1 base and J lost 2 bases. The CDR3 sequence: CASSLVATSGTYNEQFF. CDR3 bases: TGTGCCAGCAGCTTAGTGGCGACTAGCGGGACCTACAATGAGCAGTTCTTC.

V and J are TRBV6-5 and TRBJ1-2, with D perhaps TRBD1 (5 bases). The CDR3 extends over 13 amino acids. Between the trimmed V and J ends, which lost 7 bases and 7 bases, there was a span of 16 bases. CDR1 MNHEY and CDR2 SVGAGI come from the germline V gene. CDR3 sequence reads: CASNTQGSSGYTF. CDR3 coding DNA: TGTGCCAGCAACACCCAGGGTTCGTCTGGCTACACCTTC.